This note documents a single T cell receptor (beta chain) sequence. There is no known antigen for this receptor. Sequencing was performed on a NextSeq 550. The Human TCR Profiling Kit (MiLaboratory) was used to make UMI-labeled 5' RACE TRB cDNA libraries. cDNA synthesis used the entire amount of extracted RNA, and PCR amplification then used the entire amount of cDNA produced. The libraries were made side by side, with each library going through the same number of PCR cycles. The paper's processing steps were these. MIGEC and MiXCR extracted about 48,000 +/- 9,800 unique UMI-labeled TRB cDNA molecules per library, requiring at least two reads per UMI. Each library averaged roughly 40,000 +/- 10,000 functional in-frame TRB CDR3 nucleotide clonotypes without stop codons. After downsampling to 5000 UMI-labeled TRB molecules per sample, diversity metrics, including normalized Shannon-Wiener and Chao1, were computed in VDJtools. Clonotype-size-weighted physicochemical properties of the central five CDR3 residues (interaction energy, strength, volume and Kidera factor 4) were computed in VDJtools. Through TCRdb reprocessing, the reads give one entry per CDR3 protein sequence; DNA is omitted. TCRdb assigned the V and J calls; the authors' analysis was not used. This sample's table contains about 90,000 distinct CDR3 sequences. Of the sample, less than 0.85% falls within the top ten clones.

Each CD8+ T cell subset was flow-sorted in triplicate, with fewer than 350,000 cells per subset placed directly into RLT lysis buffer. To keep memory contaminants out, a stringent definition of naive CD8+ T cells was applied: CD45RO-CCR7+CD27+CD95-. Peripheral blood mononuclear cells were isolated from buffy coats using standard density gradient centrifugation. A FACSAria III was used to flow-sort naive CXCR3-negative and CXCR3-positive CD8+ T cells. Total RNA was extracted from sorted cells with an RNeasy Mini Kit. The sample originates from a study of CXCR3-negative and CXCR3-positive naive CD8 T cells (dated by TCRdb to between 2018 and 2021). A note on the overall study: About 150 million TRB reads were obtained in total, roughly 1.5 +/- 0.3 million reads per library. For the TRBV-TRBJ cluster analysis, the naive subsets came from roughly 5 donors, while the memory cells came from 3 donors. Diversity and physicochemical repertoire analyses were performed on about a dozen donors pooled from two independent experiments.

Paper-wide results and their limitations: Naive CXCR3-negative and CXCR3-positive cells from the same donor showed similar TRBV-TRBJ usage, whereas memory cells showed distinct patterns. CXCR3 expression partially decreased after cryopreservation, so most assays used freshly isolated PBMCs. Because surface CD5, which is linked to self-reactivity in mice, was comparable between the naive subsets, TCR interaction strength was also inferred from TRB CDR3 physicochemical properties. Comparably high repertoire diversity was found in both naive subsets, whereas much lower repertoire diversity was found in memory CD8+ T cells. Compared with CXCR3-negative naive cells, CXCR3-positive naive cells had TRB CDR3s with higher hydrophobicity (lower Kidera factor 4), lower energy, and higher strength and volume indices.

Counted from cysteine to phenylalanine, this CDR3 has 15 amino acids. No DNA appears here. The sequence derives from a human donor in good health. Some clones in this sample may be carry-over from other donors' samples. The chain uses TRBV12-3 or TRBV12-4 and TRBJ2-2. The sequencing sample was made of naive CXCR3+ CD8+ T cells from blood. The cell subset or site label corresponds to: CD45RO-CCR7+CD27+CD95- naive CD8+ T cells expressing CXCR3 (TNR3+). The CDR3 has the sequence CASRERDTRTGELFF.